The entry that follows covers one T cell receptor beta chain sequence. Its antigen is unknown. This sample is part of a study of T cells in Graves' hyperthyroidism and ophthalmopathy. Uncontrolled infection, other autoimmune disease, pregnancy or lactation barred patients from enrollment. Diagnostic decisions used clinical symptoms, serum thyroxine and TRAb, thyroid ultrasound and orbital computed tomography. The V gene's germline CDR1 is LNHDA and CDR2 SQIVND (reference sequence). J was trimmed by 11 bases and V by 3 bases; bases with no gene match: 3. The CDR3 consists of 12 residues. Overall study results and limits: Clonotypes that were expanded in thyroid above 0.001 mostly appeared in blood too.

Amplification of TCR beta CDR3 regions was performed using RNA transcripts as template. The HTBI set primed first-round TCR CDR3 RT-PCR. One entry per CDR3 protein results from TCRdb running MiXCR on the multiplex PCR reads. In the table there are around 600,000 distinct CDR3 sequences, roughly 45% of which are singletons. The chain combines TRBV19 with TRBJ1-1; TRBD1 agrees at 10 bases. Sequenced input: peripheral blood or thyroid tissue (not recorded which). The origin of this receptor is an adult man with Graves' disease, either hyperthyroidism or ophthalmopathy (not recorded which). CDR3 nucleotides: TGTGCCAGTAGTATTGGGACAGGGGTCGCTTTCTTT. This encodes CASSIGTGVAFF.